The 27 T cell receptor beta chains in this list originate from one sample, sequenced in a study of PD-L1 blockade in urothelial cancer. Clones were sequenced by immunoSEQ multiplex PCR, and TCRdb holds only the in-frame ones, with some missing. The profile shows approximately 110,000 clones, under 85% of them singletons. This material consisted of PBMCs, taken around atezolizumab (anti-PD-L1) treatment. These receptors were obtained from a man aged 50-59 years with urothelial cancer.

The CDR3 here is CAISESQGQASGTQYF. The CDR3 DNA is TGTGCCATCAGTGAGTCTCAGGGACAGGCAAGCGGGACCCAGTACTTC. The chain combines TRBV10-3 with TRBJ2-5; 8 nucleotides line up with TRBD1. V lost 0 bases to trimming and J lost 7 bases; unmatched junction nucleotides: 10. The CDR3 runs to 16 residues. Germline assignment: CDR1 ENHRY and CDR2 SYGVKD.

The chain uses TRBV5-6 and TRBJ2-7; a weak D match, TRBD2 (6 bases). V shed 5 bases and J shed 2 bases, with 11 bases lying between them. CDR3 length: 13 residues. Germline CDR1 SGHDT, CDR2 YYEEEE. CDR3 amino acids: CASRGGIPYEQYF. CDR3 DNA sequence: TGTGCCAGCAGGGGGGGTATACCCTACGAGCAGTACTTC.

The chain recombines TRBV5-1 with TRBJ2-2; D gene unclear. V lost 7 bases and J lost 2, with 9 bases in between. Germline V gene sequence: CDR1 SGHRS, CDR2 YFSETQ. The CDR3 runs 13 residues. The CDR3 sequence is CASAQANTGELFF. The CDR3 region has the DNA TGCGCCAGCGCTCAGGCTAACACCGGGGAGCTGTTTTTT.

This clone was observed a single time. The chain joins TRBV18 to TRBJ2-1; TRBD2 agrees at 8 bases. J was trimmed by 6 bases and V by 3 bases; bases with no gene match: 7. Germline-derived CDR1 and CDR2 are KGHSH and LQKENI. CDR3 length equals 15 residues. CDR3 residues: CASSPIAGLGNEQFF. The DNA for the CDR3 is TGTGCCAGCTCACCTATAGCGGGATTGGGCAATGAGCAGTTCTTC.

The rearrangement links TRBV28 to TRBJ2-7; TRBD1 might be the D (6 bases). Between the trimmed V and J ends, which lost 8 bases and 0 bases, there was a span of 8 bases. CDR1 MDHEN and CDR2 SYDVKM come from the germline V gene. This CDR3 region has 12 residues. The CDR3, as DNA: TGTGCCAGCCGGACAGCCTCCTACGAGCAGTACTTC. Translation: CASRTASYEQYF.

The chain uses TRBV25-1 and TRBJ1-6; 8 nucleotides align to TRBD1. With 5 bases clipped from V and 7 bases from J, the junction kept 4 bases outside the gene matches. The CDR3 loop spans 14 amino acids. Germline V gene lookup returns CDR1 MGHDK and CDR2 SYGVNS. CDR3 in DNA: TGTGCCAGCAGTACAAACAGGGGGAATTCACCCCTCCACTTT. Protein: CASSTNRGNSPLHF.

The chain recombines TRBV6-9 with TRBJ2-7, with a tentative D call TRBD2 (6 bases). V was cut by 9 bases and J by 3 bases, with 27 bases left in between. CDR3 length: 17 residues. Per germline, CDR1 MNHGY and CDR2 SVAAGI. The CDR3 sequence is CASPPGLRPNSDYEQYF. The DNA for the CDR3 is TGTGCCAGTCCCCCGGGACTCCGTCCCAACTCCGACTACGAGCAGTACTTC.

V usage is TRBV5-4 and J usage is TRBJ1-6; 9 bases agree with TRBD1. V trimming: 4 bases; J trimming: 8 bases; junction bases outside the gene matches: 4. This CDR3 comprises 14 residues. Germline V gives CDR1 SGHNT, CDR2 YYREEE (reference sequence). For the CDR3, the DNA is TGTGCCAGCAGCGCGGGACAGGGTTATTCACCCCTCCACTTT. Protein product: CASSAGQGYSPLHF.

The chain couples TRBV11-2 to TRBJ2-7; D unclear. V dropped 5 bases and J dropped 5 bases, with 13 bases sitting between them. Germline V gives CDR1 SGHAT, CDR2 FQNNGV. This CDR3 spans 13 amino acids. CDR3 nucleotides: TGTGCCAGCAGCAAACAATCCCCCCACGAGCAGTACTTC. It specifies CASSKQSPHEQYF.

This clone has a single count. The chain couples TRBV5-6 to TRBJ1-1; D gene ambiguous. This CDR3 has 14 amino acids. The V gene's germline CDR1 is SGHDT and CDR2 YYEEEE. With 2 bases removed from V and 3 bases from J, the gap between germline ends came to 11 bases. This CDR3 is CASSFGVGDTEAFF. DNA for the CDR3: TGTGCCAGCAGCTTCGGGGTCGGGGACACTGAAGCTTTCTTT.

The gene calls are TRBV29-1 and TRBJ2-1; 14 bases are a match to TRBD2. The CDR3 loop spans 14 amino acids. Germline V gives CDR1 SQVTM, CDR2 ANQGSEA. Trimming at V came to 4 bases and at J to 10 bases, leaving 6 bases not matched to a gene. The CDR3 is CSVGGGLAGAEQFF. The DNA of the CDR3 is TGCAGCGTTGGCGGGGGACTAGCGGGAGCAGAGCAGTTCTTC.

Many counts were recorded for this clone. The rearrangement links TRBV4-1 to TRBJ2-7; TRBD2 matches 7 bases. The ends lost 0 bases at V and 0 bases at J; junction bases unmatched: 8. CDR1 MGHRA and CDR2 YSYEKL come from the germline V gene. The CDR3 consists of 17 residues. DNA for the CDR3: TGCGCCAGCAGCCAAGAACTAGCGACGATGAACTCCTACGAGCAGTACTTC. This translates into CASSQELATMNSYEQYF.

The chain has TRBV6-5 and TRBJ2-5; D possibly corresponds to TRBD1 (5 bases). The ends were cut back, 0 bases at V and 2 bases at J, with 10 bases in the middle. From germline, CDR1 is MNHEY and CDR2 SVGAGI. CDR3 length: 15 residues. The CDR3 here is CASSYSFREQETQYF. The CDR3 nucleotides read TGTGCCAGCAGTTACTCGTTCAGGGAACAAGAGACCCAGTACTTC.

This clone was counted between two and nine times. The chain links TRBV18 to TRBJ1-5; D call uncertain. Trimming shortened V by 4 bases and J by 0 bases, and 7 bases separated the two germline ends. Germline V lookup: CDR1 KGHSH, CDR2 LQKENI. This CDR3 contains 14 residues. The CDR3 region has the DNA TGTGCCAGCTCACGCGGTAATAGCAATCAGCCCCAGCATTTT. It translates to CASSRGNSNQPQHF.

CDR3 in DNA: TGCGCCAGCAGCTTGGAAGGGCAGGGGTTTGAAGAGACCCAGTACTTC. Translated: CASSLEGQGFEETQYF. The chain links TRBV5-1 to TRBJ2-5, with TRBD1 as a possible D gene (6 bases). This CDR3 is built from 16 residues. From germline, CDR1 is SGHRS and CDR2 YFSETQ. Trimming removed 0 bases at V and 3 bases at J, with 15 bases between.

The V call is TRBV19, the J call TRBJ1-2, with D perhaps TRBD1 (6 bases). The CDR3 covers 14 residues. V was clipped by 6 bases and J by 4 bases, with 15 bases between them. Per germline, CDR1 LNHDA and CDR2 SQIVND (reference sequence). The CDR3 protein is CASRELGQTYGYTF. CDR3 DNA: TGTGCCAGTAGGGAGCTCGGACAGACCTATGGCTACACCTTC.

The CDR3 DNA is TGTGCCAGCATTCGTCTAACTGGCAATCAGCCCCAGCATTTT. This codes for CASIRLTGNQPQHF. V gene TRBV28 combines with J gene TRBJ1-5; D gene uncertain. Per germline, CDR1 MDHEN and CDR2 SYDVKM. The CDR3 spans 14 residues. Trimming removed 7 bases from V and 2 bases from J, with 12 bases in between.

The gene calls are TRBV7-2 and TRBJ2-7; TRBD2 matches 13 bases. From germline, CDR1 is SGHTA and CDR2 FQGNSA. J gave up 1 base and V 5 bases, and 2 bases lay outside the gene matches. The CDR3 sequence is 15 residues long. The CDR3 DNA reads as TGTGCCAGCAGCCCGACTAGCGGGGGGTCCTACGAGCAGTACTTC. Encoded protein: CASSPTSGGSYEQYF.

The V call is TRBV2, the J call TRBJ2-7; 10 positions match TRBD2. After removal of 8 bases from V and 3 bases from J, the junction contained 1 base not matched to a gene. CDR1 is SNHLY and CDR2 is FYNNEI in the germline V gene. The CDR3 runs 12 residues. The CDR3 nucleotides read TGTGCCAGCGGGACTAGCGTCTACGAGCAGTACTTC. It codes for CASGTSVYEQYF.

This chain uses TRBV18 with TRBJ2-7, with 12 bases aligning to TRBD2. Per the germline V gene, CDR1 is KGHSH and CDR2 is LQKENI. The J segment lost 5 bases and the V segment lost 4 bases, leaving 3 bases of the junction unmatched. The CDR3 covers 14 residues. The CDR3 DNA reads TGTGCCAGCTCACGACTAGCGGGAGAGGACGAGCAGTACTTC. Its protein product is CASSRLAGEDEQYF.

This chain joins TRBV9 and TRBJ2-5; maybe TRBD2 (6 bases). CDR3 length: 14 residues. From germline, CDR1 is SGDLS and CDR2 YYNGEE. Trimming pared 0 bases from V and 1 base from J, leaving 7 bases between. In DNA, the CDR3 is TGTGCCAGCAGCGTAGGGACTATCCAAGAGACCCAGTACTTC. It translates to CASSVGTIQETQYF.

The rearrangement uses TRBV27 and TRBJ2-1; 10 nucleotides agree with TRBD2. The CDR3 runs to 15 residues. Trimming cost V 2 bases and J 9 bases; bases outside gene matches: 7. Germline V CDR1 and CDR2: MNHEY, SMNVEV (reference sequence). CDR3 in DNA: TGTGCCAGCAGTTTACTACTAGCGGGAAGAACTGAGCAGTTCTTC. Translation gives CASSLLLAGRTEQFF.

This clone was recorded only once. The V gene is TRBV28, the J gene TRBJ2-5; 9 nucleotides line up with TRBD1. The CDR3 loop spans 15 amino acids. V shed 4 bases, J shed 5 bases, and the junction held 8 bases outside the gene matches. In germline, CDR1 is MDHEN, CDR2 SYDVKM. This CDR3 is CASSSDRGLRETQYF. The DNA for the CDR3 is TGTGCCAGCAGTTCGGACAGGGGTCTTAGGGAGACCCAGTACTTC.

The chain uses TRBV5-1 and TRBJ1-3; D is possibly TRBD1 (6 bases). The CDR3 has 16 residues. CDR1 and CDR2 from the germline V gene are SGHRS and YFSETQ. Trimming pared 4 bases from V and 0 bases from J, leaving 14 bases between. The CDR3 coding sequence is TGCGCCAGCAGCCCGGGGGGGGCCGACTCTGGAAACACCATATATTTT. Amino acid sequence: CASSPGGADSGNTIYF.

For the CDR3, the DNA is TGTGCCAGCAGCTTTGGCCAGGCGAACACTGAAGCTTTCTTT. Translating gives CASSFGQANTEAFF. The chain links TRBV7-2 to TRBJ1-1; no reliable D call. Germline CDR1 is SGHTA and CDR2 is FQGNSA. V shed 3 bases and J shed 1 base, with 9 bases lying between them. The CDR3 covers 14 residues.

This chain links TRBV5-6 with TRBJ1-1, with a weak D call TRBD1 (6 bases). Between the trimmed V and J ends, which lost 4 bases and 11 bases, there was a span of 21 bases. The CDR3 is 14 residues long. Germline V gives CDR1 SGHDT, CDR2 YYEEEE. CDR3 region: CASSTRTVTEDAFF. CDR3 bases: TGTGCCAGCAGCACCCGGACAGTAACCGAGGACGCTTTCTTT.

This chain joins TRBV6-5 and TRBJ2-7, with 7 bases aligning to TRBD1. This CDR3 has 15 amino acids. V gave up 6 bases and J gave up 3 bases; unmatched junction bases: 11. The germline V gene encodes CDR1 MNHEY and CDR2 SVGAGI. The CDR3 region is CASRMTGYGVYEQYF. Written as DNA, the CDR3 is TGTGCCAGCAGAATGACAGGGTACGGAGTCTACGAGCAGTACTTC.